The clone carrying this T cell receptor beta chain showed up just once. The data are from a study of control samples from healthy donors and cancer patients. The CDR3 extends over 13 amino acids. The V and J ends lost 8 bases and 5 bases respectively, with 10 bases between them. Germline CDR1 reads LNHDA; CDR2 reads SQIVND (reference sequence). Sequencing was performed with immunoSEQ multiplex PCR; in TCRdb, only in-frame clones are kept and a portion is missing. The sample lists about 170,000 clones, about nine tenths occurring once. This TCR was sampled from a woman under 40 in good health. This rearrangement joins TRBV19 to TRBJ1-6, with TRBD1 as a possible D gene (6 bases). Sequences were obtained from blood. The CDR3 sequence: CASQGFDNSPLHF. CDR3 nucleotide sequence: TGTGCCAGTCAGGGGTTTGATAATTCACCCCTCCACTTT.